These 5 T cell receptor beta chains share one sample of origin, sequenced in a study of cytomegalovirus exposure and HLA in healthy donors. In the PCR, 60 Vbeta and 13 Jbeta primers were used. TCRdb's table, derived via immunoSEQ multiplex PCR, lists solely in-frame clones and lacks some. The table lists over 150,000 clones, about 65% of them singletons. Material: PBMCs. The receptor set was obtained from a woman aged 18-29 years in good health and CMV-seropositive.

The rearrangement uses TRBV7-2 and TRBJ2-7, with 14 nucleotides matching TRBD2. CDR3 size: 14 residues. The V gene's germline CDR1 is SGHTA and CDR2 FQGNSA. J lost 5 bases, V lost 6 bases, and 3 bases had no gene match. CDR3 nucleotide sequence: TGTGCCAGCAGGACGGGACTAGCGGGGGACGAGCAGTACTTC. This encodes CASRTGLAGDEQYF.

The genes are TRBV5-6 and TRBJ1-1, with D perhaps matching TRBD1 (5 bases). This CDR3 has 16 amino acids. In germline, CDR1 is SGHDT, CDR2 YYEEEE. Trimming took 0 bases from V and 0 from J, leaving 12 bases between them. The CDR3 DNA follows: TGTGCCAGCAGCTTGGGGGGCGGATGGATGAACACTGAAGCTTTCTTT. It encodes CASSLGGGWMNTEAFF. Supplemented by reference TRBV5-6 and TRBJ1-1, the full variable domain reads DAGVTQSPTHLIKTRGQQVTLRCSPKSGHDTVSWYQQALGQGPQFIFQYYEEEERQRGNFPDRFSGHQFPNYSSELNVNALLLGDSALYLCASSLGGGWMNTEAFFGQGTRLTVV.

This rearrangement joins TRBV10-1 to TRBJ1-1, with D maybe TRBD1 (6 bases). CDR3 length: 15 amino acids. Germline V gives CDR1 WNHNN, CDR2 SYGVQD (reference sequence). With 10 bases removed from V and 3 bases from J, the gap between germline ends came to 21 bases. The CDR3: CATSRDTKGDTEAFF. The CDR3 DNA follows: TGCGCCACCTCCCGGGACACAAAAGGGGACACTGAAGCTTTCTTT.

This chain links TRBV5-1 with TRBJ2-7; the D is unclear. Germline CDR1 reads SGHRS; CDR2 reads YFSETQ. Trimming took 1 base from V and 0 from J, leaving 5 bases between them. This CDR3 region has 13 residues. CDR3 residues: CASSLYSSYEQYF. Written as DNA, the CDR3 is TGCGCCAGCAGCTTGTACAGCTCCTACGAGCAGTACTTC.

The chain is built from TRBV5-1 and TRBJ2-2, with TRBD2 identical over 14 bases. Per the germline V gene, CDR1 is SGHRS and CDR2 is YFSETQ. The CDR3 is 17 residues long. J lost 3 bases, V lost 5 bases, and 6 bases had no gene match. CDR3 bases: TGCGCCAGCAGTCAGGGACTAGCGGGAGATTACACCGGGGAGCTGTTTTTT. This sequence encodes CASSQGLAGDYTGELFF.